This T cell receptor beta chain derives from a study of blood T cells in healthy people across ages. Study as a whole: Per two T cells, about one barcoded beta molecule was captured through template switching. Study-wide results and limits: Estimates of diversity drawn from one million T cells were considered underestimates.

In each sample, at least 7 million PBMCs were isolated. This clonotype turned up a few times. Its antigen is as yet unknown. A second 7 to 11 cycle PCR used barcoded and J-beta primers. TCRdb analysed the 5' RACE reads with MiXCR anew, one entry per CDR3 protein. The repertoire holds fewer than 2,000,000 distinct CDR3 sequences, with approximately 32% as singletons. Germline values: CDR1 SNHLY, CDR2 FYNNEI. The CDR3 spans 14 residues. Material: blood. This sequence joins TRBV2 and TRBJ2-4; the match to TRBD1 covers 7 bases. The J call is uncertain, as TRBJ2-7 better fits the DNA end. The clonotype comes from a woman between 25 and 40 years old in good health. CDR3 loop: CASRKGQRTYEQYF. The CDR3 bases are TGTGCCAGCAGGAAGGGACAGAGGACCTACGAGCAGTACTTC.